The present T cell receptor (beta chain) was sequenced within a study of regulatory T cells in long-lasting Graves disease. Time point given: newly diagnosed GD, antithyroid drugs for less than 3 months. There was RNA extracted from PBMCs, and the TCR library was made from it. This clonotype was recorded many times. Arm-PCR of CDR3 regions and iRepertoire HTBI primers were used to build TCR beta libraries. TCRdb passed the multiplex PCR reads through MiXCR, listing each CDR3 protein once. The top ten hold 8% to 10% of the sample, which has 450,000 to 700,000 distinct CDR3 sequences, approximately 15% seen once. Germline values: CDR1 KGHDR, CDR2 SFDVKD. This CDR3 has 14 amino acids. Between the trimmed V and J ends, which lost 11 bases and 4 bases, there was a span of 18 bases. The sample was also reused in another study, on T cells in Graves' hyperthyroidism and ophthalmopathy.

The material was peripheral blood mononuclear cells (PBMCs), obtained at new diagnosis, from a patient treated with antithyroid drugs. The sequence was obtained from a man aged 30 to 39 with Graves disease. The rearrangement joins TRBV24-1 to TRBJ2-3; D is perhaps TRBD1 or TRBD2 (5 bases each). The CDR3 loop reads CANPGPRWADTQYF. Written as DNA, the CDR3 is TGTGCCAACCCGGGACCGCGGTGGGCAGATACGCAGTATTTT.